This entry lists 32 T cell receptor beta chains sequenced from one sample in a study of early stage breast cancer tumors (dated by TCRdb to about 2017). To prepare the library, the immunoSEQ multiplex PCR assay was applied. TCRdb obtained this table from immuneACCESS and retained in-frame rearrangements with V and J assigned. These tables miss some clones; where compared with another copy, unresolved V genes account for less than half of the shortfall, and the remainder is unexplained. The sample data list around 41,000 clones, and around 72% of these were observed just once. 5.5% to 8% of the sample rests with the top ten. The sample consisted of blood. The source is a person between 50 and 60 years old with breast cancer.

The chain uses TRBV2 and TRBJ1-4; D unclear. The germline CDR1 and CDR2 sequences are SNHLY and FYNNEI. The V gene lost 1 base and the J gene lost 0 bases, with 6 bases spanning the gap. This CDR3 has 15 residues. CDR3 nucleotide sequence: TGTGCCAGCAGTGAAGGCGAAGCAACTAATGAAAAACTGTTTTTT. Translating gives CASSEGEATNEKLFF.

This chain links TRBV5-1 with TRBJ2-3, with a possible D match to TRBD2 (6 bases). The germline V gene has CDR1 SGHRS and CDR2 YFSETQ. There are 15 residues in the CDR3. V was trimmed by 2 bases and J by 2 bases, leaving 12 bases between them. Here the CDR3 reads CASSFRDSATDTQYF. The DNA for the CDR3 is TGCGCCAGCAGCTTCCGGGACTCCGCCACAGATACGCAGTATTTT.

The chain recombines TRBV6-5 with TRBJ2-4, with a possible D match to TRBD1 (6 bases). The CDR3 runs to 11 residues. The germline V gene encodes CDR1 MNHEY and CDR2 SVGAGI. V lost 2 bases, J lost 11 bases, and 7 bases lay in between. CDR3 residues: CASSYGQFQYF. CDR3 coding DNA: TGTGCCAGCAGTTACGGACAGTTTCAGTACTTC.

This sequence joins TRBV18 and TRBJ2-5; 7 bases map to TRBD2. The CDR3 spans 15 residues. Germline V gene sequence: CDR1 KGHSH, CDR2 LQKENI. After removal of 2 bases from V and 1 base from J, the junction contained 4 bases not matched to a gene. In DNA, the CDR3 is TGTGCCAGCTCACCAAGGAGCGGGGCCCAAGAGACCCAGTACTTC. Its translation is CASSPRSGAQETQYF.

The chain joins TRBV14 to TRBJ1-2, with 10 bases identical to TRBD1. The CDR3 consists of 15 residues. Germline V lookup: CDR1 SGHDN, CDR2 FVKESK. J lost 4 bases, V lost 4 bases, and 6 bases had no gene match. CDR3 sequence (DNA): TGTGCCAGCAGCCTGCGACAGGGGGCCCGCTATGGCTACACCTTC. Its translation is CASSLRQGARYGYTF.

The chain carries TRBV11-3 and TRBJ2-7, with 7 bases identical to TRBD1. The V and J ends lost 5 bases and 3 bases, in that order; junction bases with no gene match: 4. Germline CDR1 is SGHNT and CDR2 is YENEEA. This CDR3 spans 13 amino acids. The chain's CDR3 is CASSRDSHYEQYF. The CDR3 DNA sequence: TGTGCCAGCAGCCGGGACAGCCACTACGAGCAGTACTTC.

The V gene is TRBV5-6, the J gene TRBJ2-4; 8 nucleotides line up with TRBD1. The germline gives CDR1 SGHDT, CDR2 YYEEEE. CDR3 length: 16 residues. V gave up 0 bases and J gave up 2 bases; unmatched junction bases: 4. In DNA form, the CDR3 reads TGTGCCAGCAGCTTGGCGGACAGGGTGTCCAAAAACATTCAGTACTTC. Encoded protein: CASSLADRVSKNIQYF.

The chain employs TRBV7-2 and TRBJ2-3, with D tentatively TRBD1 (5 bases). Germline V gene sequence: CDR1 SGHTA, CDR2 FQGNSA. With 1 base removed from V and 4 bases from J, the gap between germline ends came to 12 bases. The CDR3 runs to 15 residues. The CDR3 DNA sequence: TGTGCCAGCAGCTTAGTAGGGGTAATGGCAGATACGCAGTATTTT. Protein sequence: CASSLVGVMADTQYF.

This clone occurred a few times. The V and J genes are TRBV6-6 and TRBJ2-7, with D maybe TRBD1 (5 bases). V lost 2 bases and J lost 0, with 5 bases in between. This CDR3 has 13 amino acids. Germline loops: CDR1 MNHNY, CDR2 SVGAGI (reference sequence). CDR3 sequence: CASSYQGSYEQYV. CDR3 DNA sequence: TGTGCCAGCAGTTACCAGGGCTCCTACGAGCAGTACGTC.

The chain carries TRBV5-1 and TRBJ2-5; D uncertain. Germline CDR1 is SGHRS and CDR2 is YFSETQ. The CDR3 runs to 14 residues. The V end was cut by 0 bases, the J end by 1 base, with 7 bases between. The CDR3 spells CASSLENSQETQYF. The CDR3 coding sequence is TGCGCCAGCAGCTTGGAGAACTCCCAAGAGACCCAGTACTTC.

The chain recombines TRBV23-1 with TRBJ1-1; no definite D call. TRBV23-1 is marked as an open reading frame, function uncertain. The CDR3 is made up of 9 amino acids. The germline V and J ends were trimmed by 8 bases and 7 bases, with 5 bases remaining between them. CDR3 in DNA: TGCGCCAGCTCACATGAAGCTTTCTTT. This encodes CASSHEAFF.

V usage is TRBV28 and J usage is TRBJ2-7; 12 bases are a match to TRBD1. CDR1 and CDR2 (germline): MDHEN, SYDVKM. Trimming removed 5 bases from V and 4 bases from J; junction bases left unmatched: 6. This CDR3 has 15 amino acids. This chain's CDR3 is CASSGTGGDWYEQYF. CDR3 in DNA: TGTGCCAGCAGTGGGACAGGGGGCGATTGGTACGAGCAGTACTTC.

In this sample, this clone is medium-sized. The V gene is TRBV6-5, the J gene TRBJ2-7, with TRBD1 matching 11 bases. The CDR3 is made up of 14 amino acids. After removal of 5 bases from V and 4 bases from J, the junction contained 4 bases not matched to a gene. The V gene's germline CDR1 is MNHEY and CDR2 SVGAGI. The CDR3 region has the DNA TGTGCCAGCAGTCGGACAGGGGGCGAGTACGAGCAGTACTTC. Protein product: CASSRTGGEYEQYF.

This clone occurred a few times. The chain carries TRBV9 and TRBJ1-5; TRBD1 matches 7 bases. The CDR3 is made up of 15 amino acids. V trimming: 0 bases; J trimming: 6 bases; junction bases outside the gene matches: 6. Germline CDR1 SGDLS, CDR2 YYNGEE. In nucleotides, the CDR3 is TGTGCCAGCAGCGTAGAGGGGGCCGGGGTTCAGCCCCAGCATTTT. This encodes CASSVEGAGVQPQHF. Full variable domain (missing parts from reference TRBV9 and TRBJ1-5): DSGVTQTPKHLITATGQRVTLRCSPRSGDLSVYWYQQSLDQGLQFLIQYYNGEERAKGNILERFSAQQFPDLHSELNLSSLELGDSALYFCASSVEGAGVQPQHFGDGTRLSIL.

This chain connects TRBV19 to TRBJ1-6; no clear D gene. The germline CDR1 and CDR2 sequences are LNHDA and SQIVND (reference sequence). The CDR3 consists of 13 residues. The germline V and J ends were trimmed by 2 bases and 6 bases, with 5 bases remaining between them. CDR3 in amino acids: CASSIIGNSPLHF. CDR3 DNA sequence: TGTGCCAGTAGTATAATCGGTAATTCACCCCTCCACTTT.

CDR3 loop: CASSRQGATDTQYF. The CDR3 DNA is TGTGCCAGCAGCCGACAGGGGGCCACAGATACGCAGTATTTT. The chain links TRBV11-3 to TRBJ2-3, with 10 nucleotides matching TRBD1. Germline trimming cut 5 bases from V and 2 bases from J; bases unmatched to any gene: 1. Germline V lookup: CDR1 SGHNT, CDR2 YENEEA. The CDR3 length is 14 residues.

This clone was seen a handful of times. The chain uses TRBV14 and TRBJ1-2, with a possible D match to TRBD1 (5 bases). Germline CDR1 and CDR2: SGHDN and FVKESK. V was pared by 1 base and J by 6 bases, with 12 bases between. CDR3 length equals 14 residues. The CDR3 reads CASSQAQGGNGYTF. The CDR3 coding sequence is TGTGCCAGCAGCCAAGCCCAGGGCGGGAATGGCTACACCTTC.

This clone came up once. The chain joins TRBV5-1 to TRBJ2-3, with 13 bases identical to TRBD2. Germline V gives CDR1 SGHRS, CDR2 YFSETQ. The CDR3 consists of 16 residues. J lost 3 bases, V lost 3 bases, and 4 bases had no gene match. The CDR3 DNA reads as TGCGCCAGCAGCTCCCGACTAGCGGGAGGTACAGATACGCAGTATTTT. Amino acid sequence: CASSSRLAGGTDTQYF.

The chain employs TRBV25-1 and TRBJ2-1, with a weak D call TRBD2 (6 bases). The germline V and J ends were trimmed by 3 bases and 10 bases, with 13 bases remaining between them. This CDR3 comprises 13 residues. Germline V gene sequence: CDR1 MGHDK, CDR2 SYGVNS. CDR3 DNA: TGTGCCAGCAGTGAGAGGGGACTCCCCGAGCAGTTCTTC. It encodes CASSERGLPEQFF.

Here the CDR3 DNA reads TGTGCCACCCTCCCGAGTCCCGGCACAGATACGCAGTATTTT. Its protein product is CATLPSPGTDTQYF. The chain has TRBV5-4 and TRBJ2-3, with D unresolved. Germline V gene data show CDR1 as SGHNT and CDR2 as YYREEE (reference sequence). CDR3 length equals 14 residues. Trimming took 9 bases from V and 1 from J, leaving 15 bases between them.

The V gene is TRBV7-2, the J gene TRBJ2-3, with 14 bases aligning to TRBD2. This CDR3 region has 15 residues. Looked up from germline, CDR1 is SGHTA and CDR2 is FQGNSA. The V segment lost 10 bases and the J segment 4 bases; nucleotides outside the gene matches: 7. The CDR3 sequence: CATGRLAGGPDTQYF. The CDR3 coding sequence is TGTGCCACCGGAAGACTAGCGGGAGGGCCAGATACGCAGTATTTT.

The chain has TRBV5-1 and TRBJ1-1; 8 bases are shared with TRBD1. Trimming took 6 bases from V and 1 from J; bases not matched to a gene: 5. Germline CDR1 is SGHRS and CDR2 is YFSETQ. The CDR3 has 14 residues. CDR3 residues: CASNPGQGNTEAFF. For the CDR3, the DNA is TGCGCCAGCAACCCCGGACAGGGGAACACTGAAGCTTTCTTT.

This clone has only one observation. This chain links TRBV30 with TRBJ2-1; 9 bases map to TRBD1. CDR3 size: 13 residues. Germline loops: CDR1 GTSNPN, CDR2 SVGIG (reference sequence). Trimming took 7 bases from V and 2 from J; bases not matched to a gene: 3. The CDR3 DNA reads TGTGCCTCCGACAGGGGGACCTACAATGAGCAGTTCTTC. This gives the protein CASDRGTYNEQFF.

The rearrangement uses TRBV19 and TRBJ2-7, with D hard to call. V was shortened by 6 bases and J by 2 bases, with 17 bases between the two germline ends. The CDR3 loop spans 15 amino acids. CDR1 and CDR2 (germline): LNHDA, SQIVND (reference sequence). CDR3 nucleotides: TGTGCCAGTAGCCCCTTGAGTAGCCGAACCTACGAGCAGTACTTC. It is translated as CASSPLSSRTYEQYF.

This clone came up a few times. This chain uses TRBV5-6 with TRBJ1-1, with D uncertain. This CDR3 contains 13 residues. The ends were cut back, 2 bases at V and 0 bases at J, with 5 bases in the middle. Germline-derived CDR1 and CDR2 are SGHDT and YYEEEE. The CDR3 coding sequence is TGTGCCAGCAGCTTTTACTTGAACACTGAAGCTTTCTTT. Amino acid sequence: CASSFYLNTEAFF.

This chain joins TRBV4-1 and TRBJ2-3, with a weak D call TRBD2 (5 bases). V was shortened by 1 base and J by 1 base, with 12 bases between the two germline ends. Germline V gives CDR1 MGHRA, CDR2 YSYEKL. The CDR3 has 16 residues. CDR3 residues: CASSQGIGGGTDTQYF. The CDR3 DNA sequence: TGCGCCAGCAGCCAAGGGATAGGAGGCGGCACAGATACGCAGTATTTT.

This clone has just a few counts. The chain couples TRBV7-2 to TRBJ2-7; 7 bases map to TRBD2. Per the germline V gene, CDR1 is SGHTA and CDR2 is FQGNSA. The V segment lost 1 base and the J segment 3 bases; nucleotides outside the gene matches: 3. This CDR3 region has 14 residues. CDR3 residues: CASSLVTSVYEQYF. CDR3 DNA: TGTGCCAGCAGCTTAGTAACTAGCGTCTACGAGCAGTACTTC. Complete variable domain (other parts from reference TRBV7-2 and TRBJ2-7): GAGVSQSPSNKVTEKGKDVELRCDPISGHTALYWYRQSLGQGLEFLIYFQGNSAPDKSGLPSDRFSAERTGGSVSTLTIQRTQQEDSAVYLCASSLVTSVYEQYFGPGTRLTVT.

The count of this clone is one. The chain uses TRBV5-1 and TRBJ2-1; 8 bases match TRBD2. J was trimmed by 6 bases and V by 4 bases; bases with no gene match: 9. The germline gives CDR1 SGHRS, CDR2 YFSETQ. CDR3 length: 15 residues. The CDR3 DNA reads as TGCGCCAGCAGCCCCCGGGCCGGGACTAGCAATGAGCAGTTCTTC. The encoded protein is CASSPRAGTSNEQFF.

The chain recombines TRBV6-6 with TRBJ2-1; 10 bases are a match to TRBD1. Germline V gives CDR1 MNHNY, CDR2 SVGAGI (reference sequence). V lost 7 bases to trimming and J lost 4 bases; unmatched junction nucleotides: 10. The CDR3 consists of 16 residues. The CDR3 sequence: CASKISGQGGYNEQFF. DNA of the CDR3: TGTGCCAGCAAAATTAGTGGACAGGGGGGTTACAATGAGCAGTTCTTC.

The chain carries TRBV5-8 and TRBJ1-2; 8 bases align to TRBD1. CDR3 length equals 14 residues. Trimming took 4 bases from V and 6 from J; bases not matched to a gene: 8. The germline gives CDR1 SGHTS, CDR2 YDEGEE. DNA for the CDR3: TGTGCCAGCAGCCTCTCGGGCAGGGGGCATGGCTACACCTTC. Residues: CASSLSGRGHGYTF.

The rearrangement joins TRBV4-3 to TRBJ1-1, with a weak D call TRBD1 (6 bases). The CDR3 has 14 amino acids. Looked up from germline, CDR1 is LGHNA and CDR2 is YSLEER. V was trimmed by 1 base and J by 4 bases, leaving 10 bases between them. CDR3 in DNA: TGCGCCAGCAGCCAAGGAGGGGGAGTCACTGAAGCTTTCTTT. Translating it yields CASSQGGGVTEAFF.

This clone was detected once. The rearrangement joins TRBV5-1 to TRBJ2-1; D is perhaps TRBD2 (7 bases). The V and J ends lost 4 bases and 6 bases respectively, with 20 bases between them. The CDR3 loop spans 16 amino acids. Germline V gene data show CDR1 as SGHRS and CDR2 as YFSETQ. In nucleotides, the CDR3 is TGCGCCAGCAGCCGTACGGTGGGGGGGCCCCGCAATGAGCAGTTCTTC. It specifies CASSRTVGGPRNEQFF.